What follows is one TCR beta chain and its context. No antigen is known for it. The CDR3 totals 14 residues. V lost 6 bases, J lost 1 base, and 1 base stayed unmatched. The germline gives CDR1 MNHNS, CDR2 SASEGT. Approximately 10^5 TCR templates underwent assay in every sample. This table comes from immunoSEQ multiplex PCR, and its TCRdb copy is limited to in-frame clones, with some not included. Of some 80,000 clones listed, around 95% were seen once; the top ten hold about 18%. The data derive from a study of siplizumab effects on memory and regulatory T cells. Study-wide results and caveats: Siplizumab produced a significant drop in alloreactive sequences attributable to unstimulated CD4+ memory cells.

Sequencing was done on a sample of CD8+ T cells sorted from blood. The source of this sequence is a human donor in good health. The rearrangement links TRBV6-1 to TRBJ1-5; 9 positions match TRBD1. CDR3 nucleotides: TGTGCCAGCAGGACAGGGGGGAGCAATCAGCCCCAGCATTTT. Amino acid sequence: CASRTGGSNQPQHF.